These 27 T cell receptor beta chains originate from one sample sequenced in a study of blood T cell repertoires in COVID-19. Clones were sequenced by immunoSEQ multiplex PCR, and TCRdb holds only the in-frame ones, with some missing. This sample has around 110,000 clones, with about four fifths found just once. Sample: peripheral blood. The origin of the receptors is a man aged 55 to 69 with active or convalescent COVID-19.

This sequence joins TRBV27 and TRBJ1-6, with D perhaps matching TRBD1 (6 bases). V lost 6 bases and J lost 10, with 16 bases in between. In germline, CDR1 is MNHEY, CDR2 SMNVEV (reference sequence). The CDR3 has 14 residues. The CDR3 DNA follows: TGTGCCAGCAGCGGATCAGGGGTTAAATCACCCCTCCACTTT. It encodes CASSGSGVKSPLHF.

This clone occurred once. This chain joins TRBV5-1 and TRBJ2-3; tentatively, D is TRBD2 (6 bases). Trimming stripped 7 bases from V and 6 bases from J, with 18 bases between. CDR3 length equals 14 residues. Germline V gene lookup returns CDR1 SGHRS and CDR2 YFSETQ. CDR3 loop: CASRRDSELDTQYF. The DNA for the CDR3 is TGCGCCAGCCGTCGGGACTCCGAGTTGGATACGCAGTATTTT.

The J gene is TRBJ2-1, the V gene TRBV2, with 10 bases aligning to TRBD2. Germline V gene sequence: CDR1 SNHLY, CDR2 FYNNEI. This CDR3 region has 20 residues. V was pared by 3 bases and J by 4 bases, with 18 bases of the junction left unmatched. The CDR3 nucleotides are TGTGCCAGCAGTGACCGGGCAGGGGGTTTTACTAGCGGGAAGTACAATGAGCAGTTCTTC. Its translation: CASSDRAGGFTSGKYNEQFF. Combining the CDR3 with reference TRBV2 and TRBJ2-1 gives the whole variable domain EPEVTQTPSHQVTQMGQEVILRCVPISNHLYFYWYRQILGQKVEFLVSFYNNEISEKSEIFDDQFSVERPDGSNFTLKIRSTKLEDSAMYFCASSDRAGGFTSGKYNEQFFGPGTRLTVL.

This chain uses TRBV4-1 with TRBJ2-3, with TRBD1 matching 7 bases. Germline V CDR1 and CDR2: MGHRA, YSYEKL. V was clipped by 4 bases and J by 2 bases; unmatched bases: 3. The CDR3 is 14 amino acids. CDR3 in amino acids: CASSRGTDTDTQYF. CDR3 nucleotides: TGCGCCAGCAGCCGTGGGACAGACACAGATACGCAGTATTTT.

The chain combines TRBV2 with TRBJ2-2; tentative D call: TRBD1 (5 bases). This CDR3 region has 13 residues. Germline values: CDR1 SNHLY, CDR2 FYNNEI. Trimming cost V 6 bases and J 5 bases, with 10 bases left between them. This CDR3 reads CASSPKGTGELFF. The CDR3 nucleotides are TGTGCCAGCAGCCCGAAGGGGACCGGGGAGCTGTTTTTT.

The chain links TRBV24-1 to TRBJ2-5, with TRBD2 identical over 9 bases. The junction had 9 bases not matched to a gene; V was cut back by 5 bases and J by 0 bases. The CDR3 runs to 17 residues. Germline CDR1 and CDR2: KGHDR and SFDVKD. CDR3 in amino acids: CATSGGGTSLYQETQYF. CDR3 nucleotide sequence: TGTGCCACCAGTGGGGGGGGGACTAGCCTGTACCAAGAGACCCAGTACTTC.

The chain joins TRBV6-5 to TRBJ1-2; tentative D call: TRBD1 (6 bases). The V end was cut by 6 bases, the J end by 8 bases, with 10 bases between. CDR1 and CDR2 (germline): MNHEY, SVGAGI. The CDR3 length is 11 residues. CDR3 nucleotides: TGTGCCAGCAGCCCAGGGGTAGGCTACACCTTC. Translated, it gives CASSPGVGYTF.

The V gene is TRBV7-2, the J gene TRBJ1-1; D ambiguous. Germline-derived CDR1 and CDR2 are SGHTA and FQGNSA. This CDR3 is 13 amino acids long. With 6 bases removed from V and 0 bases from J, the gap between germline ends came to 8 bases. The CDR3 is CASSLQLNTEAFF. For the CDR3, the DNA is TGTGCCAGCAGTCTACAGTTGAACACTGAAGCTTTCTTT.

This clone was seen more than once but under ten times. V and J are TRBV3-1 (or the pseudogene TRBV3-2) and TRBJ1-6, with D hard to call. CDR1 is LGHDT, CDR2 YNNKEL, per germline (reference sequence). Trimming cost V 1 base and J 17 bases, with 9 bases left between them. The CDR3 extends over 11 amino acids. The CDR3 loop is CASSQATVFHF. In nucleotides, the CDR3 is TGTGCCAGCAGCCAAGCTACTGTGTTCCACTTT.

The J gene is TRBJ2-3, the V gene TRBV28; TRBD2 agrees at 8 bases. CDR1 and CDR2 from the germline V gene are MDHEN and SYDVKM. This CDR3 contains 16 residues. V lost 5 bases to trimming and J lost 4 bases; unmatched junction nucleotides: 11. The CDR3 protein is CASSTPGLGSADTQYF. CDR3 nucleotide sequence: TGTGCCAGCAGTACCCCGGGACTAGGCTCCGCAGATACGCAGTATTTT.

The gene calls are TRBV7-7 and TRBJ2-1; tentative D call: TRBD2 (7 bases). Trimming shortened V by 3 bases and J by 5 bases, and 11 bases separated the two germline ends. The CDR3 contains 14 residues. Germline V lookup: CDR1 SSHAT, CDR2 FNYEAQ (reference sequence). CDR3 region: CASSLRGLDNEQFF. The DNA of the CDR3 is TGTGCCAGCAGCTTGCGGGGGCTTGACAATGAGCAGTTCTTC.

J is TRBJ2-7 and V is TRBV21-1; TRBD2 reflects the table's D call only, with no check against the DNA. TRBV21-1 is recorded as a pseudogene. The CDR3 is made up of 16 amino acids. The DNA of the CDR3 is TGTGCCAGCCATCTTCGGACTAGCGGATGCTCCTACGAGCAGTACTTC. Protein product: CASHLRTSGCSYEQYF.

CDR3 residues: CASRDRVREQYF. CDR3 DNA sequence: TGTGCCAGCAGGGACAGGGTTCGGGAGCAGTACTTC. V gene TRBV12-3 or TRBV12-4 combines with J gene TRBJ2-7; the match to TRBD1 covers 8 bases. V shed 6 bases, J shed 7 bases, and the junction held 5 bases outside the gene matches. This CDR3 spans 12 amino acids.

The J gene is TRBJ2-5, the V gene TRBV11-3, with a tentative D call TRBD1 (6 bases). The V end lost 5 bases, the J end lost 5 bases, and 18 bases lay between the germline ends. Germline V gives CDR1 SGHNT, CDR2 YENEEA. This CDR3 has 15 residues. CDR3 nucleotide sequence: TGTGCCAGCAGCGGAAAACAGGGCATCTCGGAGACCCAGTACTTC. Its translation is CASSGKQGISETQYF.

The chain recombines TRBV2 with TRBJ2-3; 8 nucleotides match TRBD1. The CDR3 has 14 residues. Per the germline V gene, CDR1 is SNHLY and CDR2 is FYNNEI. With V trimmed by 6 bases and J by 5 bases, 7 bases remained unmatched. CDR3 in amino acids: CASRPRQGLDTQYF. CDR3 bases: TGTGCCAGCAGGCCCAGACAGGGGTTAGATACGCAGTATTTT.

This clone was recorded many times. V gene TRBV28 combines with J gene TRBJ1-3; D is unresolved. Germline V gene lookup returns CDR1 MDHEN and CDR2 SYDVKM. Deletions cut 8 bases from V and 4 bases from J, with 15 bases between. This CDR3 spans 14 amino acids. The chain's CDR3 is CASVSLEAGNTIYF. The CDR3 DNA follows: TGTGCCAGCGTTTCTTTGGAGGCCGGAAACACCATATATTTT. The whole variable domain, filled in from reference TRBV28 and TRBJ1-3, reads DVKVTQSSRYLVKRTGEKVFLECVQDMDHENMFWYRQDPGLGLRLIYFSYDVKMKEKGDIPEGYSVSREKKERFSLILESASTNQTSMYLCASVSLEAGNTIYFGEGSWLTVV.

This chain connects TRBV7-2 to TRBJ2-7, with TRBD2 identical over 7 bases. V dropped 5 bases and J dropped 4; count of bases not matched to a gene: 8. The CDR3 covers 14 residues. Germline V lookup: CDR1 SGHTA, CDR2 FQGNSA. DNA for the CDR3: TGTGCCAGCAGCCCCCAACTAGCGAGATACGAGCAGTACTTC. Translated: CASSPQLARYEQYF.

The rearrangement joins TRBV5-1 to TRBJ1-1; the match to TRBD1 covers 9 bases. Germline V gene lookup returns CDR1 SGHRS and CDR2 YFSETQ. The V gene end was trimmed by 0 bases and the J gene end by 11 bases; junction bases not matched to a gene: 11. The CDR3 length is 15 residues. The CDR3 spells CASSLAVQDRGDAFF. CDR3 nucleotide sequence: TGCGCCAGCAGCTTGGCAGTCCAGGACAGGGGAGACGCTTTCTTT.

The J gene is TRBJ2-4, the V gene TRBV7-2; D is perhaps TRBD2 (6 bases). The length of the CDR3 is 19 residues. Germline V gives CDR1 SGHTA, CDR2 FQGNSA. Deletions cut 2 bases from V and 0 bases from J, with 20 bases between. The CDR3 coding sequence is TGTGCCAGCAGCTTAAATCTAGGGACGGGGGTTTTAGCCAAAAACATTCAGTACTTC. Its translation: CASSLNLGTGVLAKNIQYF.

The CDR3 region is CASRQGQGDNSPLHF. CDR3 coding DNA: TGTGCCAGCAGGCAGGGACAGGGAGATAATTCACCCCTCCACTTT. The chain employs TRBV27 and TRBJ1-6; 9 nucleotides agree with TRBD1. The germline CDR1 and CDR2 sequences are MNHEY and SMNVEV (reference sequence). V was clipped by 6 bases and J by 5 bases; unmatched bases: 5. The CDR3 extends over 15 amino acids.

This sequence joins TRBV18 and TRBJ1-1; D is unclear. The CDR3 covers 13 residues. Between the trimmed V and J ends, which lost 3 bases and 1 base, there was a span of 6 bases. Germline CDR1 reads KGHSH; CDR2 reads LQKENI. The CDR3 reads CASSPAGNTEAFF. The CDR3 coding sequence is TGTGCCAGCTCACCGGCAGGGAACACTGAAGCTTTCTTT. Full variable domain (rest looked up from reference TRBV18 and TRBJ1-1): NAGVMQNPRHLVRRRGQEARLRCSPMKGHSHVYWYRQLPEEGLKFMVYLQKENIIDESGMPKERFSAEFPKEGPSILRIQQVVRGDSAAYFCASSPAGNTEAFFGQGTRLTVV.

This clone showed up just once. The chain recombines TRBV19 with TRBJ1-1; tentatively, D is TRBD1 (5 bases). The germline gives CDR1 LNHDA, CDR2 SQIVND (reference sequence). V gave up 9 bases and J gave up 7 bases, with 21 bases separating them. The CDR3 is 14 residues long. CDR3 protein: CASLPGGRGGEAFF. CDR3 coding DNA: TGTGCCAGCCTCCCCGGTGGGAGGGGAGGTGAAGCTTTCTTT.

The V call is TRBV6-5, the J call TRBJ2-5; TRBD2 is a possible D gene (5 bases). The CDR3 contains 15 residues. Germline V gene data show CDR1 as MNHEY and CDR2 as SVGAGI. Trimming took 4 bases from V and 5 from J, leaving 17 bases between them. The DNA for the CDR3 is TGTGCCAGCAGTTCCGCCCGCGGGTTGGAGGAGACCCAGTACTTC. Its translation: CASSSARGLEETQYF.

The J gene is TRBJ2-3, the V gene TRBV21-1; no DNA check was done on the table's D call, TRBD1. TRBV21-1 is a pseudogene segment. This CDR3 comprises 16 residues. The CDR3 DNA reads TGTGCCAGCAGGGGTAACGGACAGGGAAACACAGATACGCAGTATTTT. This codes for CASRGNGQGNTDTQYF.

This rearrangement joins TRBV4-2 to TRBJ1-1; TRBD1 matches 7 bases. V was pared by 0 bases and J by 10 bases, with 8 bases of the junction left unmatched. CDR3 length: 14 residues. Germline CDR1 is LGHNA and CDR2 is YNFKEQ. CDR3 sequence: CASSQDLDRVVAFF. The CDR3 nucleotides are TGTGCCAGCAGCCAAGATCTTGACAGGGTGGTAGCTTTCTTT.

This rearrangement joins TRBV14 to TRBJ1-2, with TRBD1 matching 8 bases. The CDR3 is 16 residues long. The V gene end was trimmed by 4 bases and the J gene end by 3 bases; junction bases not matched to a gene: 10. Germline assignment: CDR1 SGHDN and CDR2 FVKESK. In nucleotides, the CDR3 is TGTGCCAGCAGCCCCCTCTTAGACAGGGGCGACTATGGCTACACCTTC. It codes for CASSPLLDRGDYGYTF.

The rearrangement uses TRBV3-1 (or the pseudogene TRBV3-2) and TRBJ2-3, with TRBD2 matching 14 bases. The trim removed 4 bases at V and 7 bases at J, leaving 7 bases unmatched. Germline CDR1 reads LGHDT; CDR2 reads YNNKEL (reference sequence). The CDR3 consists of 16 residues. The DNA for the CDR3 is TGTGCCAGCAGCCTCGACGGGACTAGCGGGAGTTATACGCAGTATTTT. Its protein is CASSLDGTSGSYTQYF.